This T cell receptor beta chain stems from a study of blood T cell repertoires in COVID-19. Study summary: T cells, B-cell-depleted T cells, or PBMCs provided the cDNA or gDNA that served as material.

Participants were aged roughly 18 to 89 years from about two dozen US areas. Assignment of participants to cohorts was predicated upon participant-reported clinical history. Symptom resolution, clearance, or two negative PCRs marked donors in Cohort 3 as recovered. Some clones are missing from TCRdb's copy, which holds only in-frame ones; the method was immunoSEQ multiplex PCR. The table records roughly 150,000 clones, under 90% of them present only once. This TCR was sampled from a woman in her forties or fifties who had recovered from COVID-19. The sequenced material came from PBMCs or T cells enriched from blood (not recorded which).

CDR3 residues: CATSPTGLYGYTF. The CDR3 nucleotides are TGTGCCACCAGTCCGACAGGCCTCTATGGCTACACCTTC. The chain carries TRBV24-1 and TRBJ1-2; D is possibly TRBD1 (6 bases). The CDR3 runs to 13 residues. Trimming shortened V by 6 bases and J by 4 bases, and 11 bases separated the two germline ends. The V gene's germline CDR1 is KGHDR and CDR2 SFDVKD.